The 9 T cell receptor beta chains in this list originate from one sample, sequenced in a study of T cells expressing NK-cell markers. For each CDR3 protein, TCRdb gives one entry from its re-call of the 5' RACE reads, without DNA. The table lists a few hundred thousand distinct CDR3 sequences. Sample: blood T cells: a sorted CD56 or NKG2C T cell subset, CD4+ or CD8+ T cells, or bulk PBMC T cells (not recorded which). These receptors originate from a man aged 18-30 years in good health.

The gene calls are TRBV6-5 and TRBJ1-2; checking the TCRdb D call of TRBD1 is not possible without DNA. The germline V gene encodes CDR1 MNHEY and CDR2 SVGAGI. The CDR3 spans 18 residues. CDR3 loop: CASSYSLNTGGVSYGYTF.

The chain is built from TRBV29-1 and TRBJ2-5; the D gene TCRdb calls, TRBD1, cannot be checked with no DNA. The CDR3 length is 13 residues. The germline V gene encodes CDR1 SQVTM and CDR2 ANQGSEA. The CDR3 here is CSVEFPGRETQYF.

The chain combines TRBV7-7 with TRBJ2-1. The V gene's germline CDR1 is SSHAT and CDR2 FNYEAQ (reference sequence). The CDR3 covers 16 residues. This CDR3 reads CASSLGLGSSYNEQFF.

The CDR3 reads CSVGLSGEVWDTQYF. The V call is TRBV29-1, the J call TRBJ2-3; TCRdb's D call of TRBD2 is untestable without DNA. CDR1 and CDR2 from the germline V gene are SQVTM and ANQGSEA. The CDR3 is 15 residues long.

The CDR3 reads CASSVEPGIPKNEQFF. V is TRBV9 and J is TRBJ2-1; as DNA is missing, the TRBD1 call by TCRdb cannot be tested. The germline CDR1 and CDR2 sequences are SGDLS and YYNGEE. This CDR3 spans 16 amino acids.

The chain joins TRBV2 to TRBJ2-1. Germline V gives CDR1 SNHLY, CDR2 FYNNEI. This CDR3 has 13 amino acids. CDR3 residues: CARAVRRDGEQFF.

This rearrangement joins TRBV28 to TRBJ2-1; without DNA, the TCRdb call of TRBD2 cannot be checked. This CDR3 comprises 16 residues. Germline-derived CDR1 and CDR2 are MDHEN and SYDVKM. CDR3 residues: CASSLSRFSSYNEQFF.

The CDR3 reads CASSLSPGQGTEETQYF. The rearrangement links TRBV5-1 to TRBJ2-5; the TRBD1 assignment by TCRdb is unverifiable without DNA. The CDR3 runs 17 residues. CDR1 SGHRS and CDR2 YFSETQ come from the germline V gene.

The rearrangement joins TRBV29-1 to TRBJ2-5; the TCRdb call, TRBD1, lacks DNA for checking. Germline V gene sequence: CDR1 SQVTM, CDR2 ANQGSEA. This CDR3 has 11 amino acids. CDR3: CSVAPRETQYF.